The present T cell receptor beta chain was sequenced within a study of PD-1 blockade in classical Hodgkin lymphoma. Study-wide results and caveats: Diminished baseline TCR diversity has been reported in newly diagnosed patients relative to healthy donors. No one has yet defined what causes the repertoire differences, which may be disease activity or prior therapy.

Time point given: newly diagnosed, previously untreated cHL patient sample. Comparator PBMCs were from newly diagnosed, untreated classical Hodgkin lymphoma. This table comes from immunoSEQ multiplex PCR, and its TCRdb copy is limited to in-frame clones, with some not included. The sample has tens of thousands of clones, nearly 95% seen once; the top ten hold about 3.7%. The germline gives CDR1 MDHEN, CDR2 SYDVKM. V trimming: 4 bases; J trimming: 5 bases; junction bases outside the gene matches: 12. This CDR3 has 16 amino acids. As for this clone: Its antigen is still unknown.

Material for sequencing was peripheral blood mononuclear cells (PBMCs). The V gene is TRBV28, the J gene TRBJ2-7; 9 bases are shared with TRBD1. The receptor was isolated from a human donor with classical Hodgkin lymphoma. DNA for the CDR3: TGTGCCAGCAGTTCTATCCCGGGACAGGGAACCCACGAGCAGTACTTC. Residues: CASSSIPGQGTHEQYF.